A selection of T cell receptor beta chains follows, all from one sample in a study of T cell repertoires in cytomegalovirus infection. Which antigens these TCRs recognize remains unknown. TCRdb independently ran MiXCR on the reads; one entry per CDR3 protein. The table includes some 920,000 distinct CDR3 sequences, 30% to 40% detected once. The sample consisted of cultured CD8+ T cells from PBMCs, taken from culture after CMV antigen stimulation. These receptors originate from a human donor in good health (CMV status not recorded). Some clones in this sample may be carry-over from other donors' samples. The CDR3 runs from the conserved cysteine through the conserved F or W. A D gene is named only where the DNA matches it firmly. Size is omitted from some rows. Given values are once, few, many or a class for expanded clones.

j_call | d_call | v_call | clone_size | cdr3_aa | cdr3_nt
TRBJ1-2 | TRBD1 | TRBV6-5 | once | CASSYEGGVRYGYTF | TGTGCCAGCAGTTACGAAGGGGGCGTTAGGTATGGCTACACCTTC
TRBJ2-2 | . | TRBV5-4 | few | CASSLAQGRGNTGELFF | TGTGCCAGCAGCTTGGCCCAGGGCAGGGGGAACACCGGGGAGCTGTTTTTT
TRBJ1-2 | . | TRBV5-6 | few | CASSLGDLPGNGYTF | TGTGCCAGCAGCTTGGGGGACCTACCTGGGAATGGCTACACCTTC
TRBJ2-1 | TRBD1 | TRBV7-9 | . | CASSPGQGWLLGQFF | TGTGCCAGCAGCCCGGGACAGGGGTGGTTATTAGGGCAGTTCTTC
TRBJ1-5 | TRBD1 | TRBV7-2 | . | CASSLWGRDRGNQPQHF | TGTGCCAGCAGCTTATGGGGTCGGGACAGAGGCAATCAGCCCCAGCATTTT
TRBJ2-3 | . | TRBV27 | . | CASAEGTYTDTQYF | TGTGCCAGCGCTGAGGGGACTTACACAGATACGCAGTATTTT
TRBJ2-3 | . | TRBV2 | . | CASETSGNTDTQYF | TGTGCCAGCGAGACTAGTGGGAACACAGATACGCAGTATTTT
TRBJ2-4 | TRBD1 | TRBV6-5 | . | CASSQSTGGKNIQYF | TGTGCCAGCAGCCAAAGTACAGGGGGCAAAAACATTCAGTACTTC
TRBJ2-1 | TRBD1 | TRBV3-1 | . | CASSPSGQGDNEQFF | TGTGCCAGCAGCCCGTCGGGACAGGGTGACAATGAGCAGTTCTTC
TRBJ1-1 | . | TRBV12-3/TRBV12-4 | . | CASSLVPTGDTEAFF | TGTGCCAGCAGTTTAGTGCCGACGGGGGACACTGAAGCTTTCTTT
TRBJ2-6 | TRBD2 | TRBV11-2 | few | CATYPGGDSGANVLTF | TGTGCCACGTACCCGGGAGGGGACTCTGGGGCCAACGTCCTGACTTTC
TRBJ2-2 | TRBD1 | TRBV4-1 | . | CASQPGQNIGELFF | TGCGCCAGCCAGCCGGGACAGAACATCGGGGAGCTGTTTTTT
TRBJ2-3 | TRBD2 | TRBV4-3 | few | CASSPRLAGASTDTQYF | TGCGCCAGCAGCCCTAGACTAGCGGGGGCCTCCACAGATACGCAGTATTTT
TRBJ1-2 | . | TRBV27 | few | CASSLGGSGSYGYTF | TGTGCCAGCAGCTTAGGAGGAAGCGGAAGCTATGGCTACACCTTC
TRBJ2-1 | TRBD2 | TRBV6-2/TRBV6-3 | few | CASSHPQGRRAGGNEQFF | TGTGCCAGCAGTCACCCACAGGGAAGGAGAGCGGGGGGTAATGAGCAGTTCTTC
TRBJ2-7 | . | TRBV27 | . | CASGDEQYF | TGTGCCTCTGGGGACGAGCAGTACTTC
TRBJ2-1 | . | TRBV5-1 | . | CASSSQTGTVNEQFF | TGCGCCAGCAGCTCCCAAACCGGGACTGTCAATGAGCAGTTCTTC
TRBJ1-2 | TRBD1 | TRBV7-9 | few | CASSPGAGGGGYTF | TGTGCCAGCAGCCCCGGGGCAGGGGGCGGTGGCTACACCTTC
TRBJ1-2 | . | TRBV7-8 | few | CASSLEQGYNYGYTF | TGTGCCAGCAGCTTAGAGCAGGGGTATAACTATGGCTACACCTTC
TRBJ2-3 | TRBD1 | TRBV27 | . | CASSPEGTGWGTDTQYF | TGTGCCAGCAGTCCAGAGGGGACAGGGTGGGGTACAGATACGCAGTATTTT
TRBJ1-1 | . | TRBV19 | few | CASTHSGGRTEAFF | TGTGCCAGTACCCATTCCGGGGGGAGAACTGAAGCTTTCTTT
TRBJ2-3 | TRBD2 | TRBV12-3/TRBV12-4 | few | CASSLRLAGLTWDTQYF | TGTGCCAGCAGTTTAAGACTAGCGGGTCTTACATGGGATACGCAGTATTTT
TRBJ2-4 | . | TRBV9 | few | CASSPPDRLNIQYF | TGTGCCAGCAGCCCCCCGGACAGACTAAACATTCAGTACTTC
TRBJ2-3 | TRBD1 | TRBV12-3/TRBV12-4 | . | CASSEYGPGTASTDTQYF | TGTGCCAGCAGTGAGTACGGTCCCGGGACAGCTAGCACAGATACGCAGTATTTT
TRBJ2-5 | . | TRBV6-1 | . | CATFGQSWTETQYF | TGTGCCACCTTCGGACAGTCATGGACGGAGACCCAGTACTTC
TRBJ2-7 | . | TRBV7-9 | . | CASNGEITYEQYF | TGTGCCAGCAATGGAGAGATAACCTACGAGCAGTACTTC
TRBJ2-5 | TRBD2 | TRBV5-8 | . | CASSPGLAGGRETQYF | TGTGCCAGCAGTCCCGGACTAGCGGGGGGAAGAGAGACCCAGTACTTC
TRBJ1-2 | . | TRBV12-3/TRBV12-4 | few | CASSPEPREGYTF | TGTGCCAGCAGCCCTGAACCCCGAGAAGGCTACACCTTC
TRBJ2-3 | TRBD2 | TRBV19 | . | CASSPGLAGTLRDTQYF | TGTGCCAGTAGTCCTGGACTAGCGGGGACCTTGAGAGATACGCAGTATTTT
TRBJ2-1 | . | TRBV24-1 | . | CATSALGDTNEQFF | TGTGCCACCAGTGCCTTAGGGGACACCAATGAGCAGTTCTTC
TRBJ2-1 | . | TRBV7-9 | many | CASSLGTFPEQFF | TGTGCCAGCAGCTTGGGGACCTTTCCCGAGCAGTTCTTC
TRBJ1-4 | . | TRBV7-3 | . | CASSLNGGILPTNEKLFF | TGTGCCAGCAGCTTAAACGGGGGCATCCTCCCAACTAATGAAAAACTGTTTTTT
TRBJ2-1 | . | TRBV7-6 | . | CASSLGGVLADDLSYNEQFF | TGTGCCAGCAGCTTAGGGGGGGTCCTGGCAGATGACCTCTCCTACAATGAGCAGTTCTTC
TRBJ2-7 | TRBD1 | TRBV5-5 | few | CASSLERGHYEQYF | TGTGCCAGCAGCTTGGAGAGGGGGCACTACGAGCAGTACTTC
TRBJ1-5 | . | TRBV5-1 | few | CASSLGGANSNQPQHF | TGCGCCAGCAGCTTGGGCGGGGCGAATAGCAATCAGCCCCAGCATTTT
TRBJ1-2 | . | TRBV12-3/TRBV12-4 | few | CASSFGGSEGYTF | TGTGCCAGCAGTTTTGGGGGTTCGGAGGGCTACACCTTC